The 14 T cell receptor beta chains reported below all come from one sample, sequenced in a study of blood T cell repertoires in COVID-19. Using immunoSEQ multiplex PCR, the repertoire was profiled, and TCRdb retains in-frame clones only, with some absent. The table has approximately 80,000 clones, approximately 90% seen once. The material sequenced was peripheral blood. Receptor source: a human donor in a cohort sampled during active COVID-19.

The V call is TRBV5-1, the J call TRBJ2-7, with D perhaps matching TRBD1 (5 bases). The V gene lost 2 bases and the J gene lost 0 bases, with 18 bases spanning the gap. The CDR3 loop spans 17 amino acids. Germline assignment: CDR1 SGHRS and CDR2 YFSETQ. CDR3 sequence: CASSFKKGAKRSYEQYF. The CDR3 DNA sequence: TGCGCCAGCAGCTTTAAGAAAGGGGCTAAGCGCTCCTACGAGCAGTACTTC.

The chain couples TRBV2 to TRBJ2-1, with TRBD1 matching 9 bases. The CDR3 covers 16 residues. The germline gives CDR1 SNHLY, CDR2 FYNNEI. Trimming cost V 7 bases and J 0 bases; bases outside gene matches: 7. Here the CDR3 reads CASKTGTGRSYNEQFF. The CDR3 DNA sequence: TGTGCCAGCAAGACGGGGACAGGGCGCTCCTACAATGAGCAGTTCTTC.

The chain has TRBV6-4 and TRBJ2-3; 10 nucleotides line up with TRBD2. The V segment lost 6 bases and the J segment 5 bases; nucleotides outside the gene matches: 14. The CDR3 runs 17 residues. From germline, CDR1 is MRHNA and CDR2 SNTAGT. The CDR3 loop reads CASSPGSTSGNIDTQYF. The CDR3 DNA follows: TGTGCCAGCAGCCCCGGAAGCACTAGCGGGAATATAGATACGCAGTATTTT.

The J gene is TRBJ2-6, the V gene TRBV9, with 8 bases lining up with TRBD1. The junction had 11 bases not matched to a gene; V was cut back by 0 bases and J by 0 bases. Germline assignment: CDR1 SGDLS and CDR2 YYNGEE. The length of the CDR3 is 20 residues. This CDR3 reads CASSVGGPRGPYSGANVLTF. Here the CDR3 DNA reads TGTGCCAGCAGCGTAGGGGGTCCCAGGGGGCCCTACTCTGGGGCCAACGTCCTGACTTTC.

The V gene is TRBV21-1, the J gene TRBJ2-7; TRBD1, the D gene given by the table, was not confirmed from the DNA. TRBV21-1 is a documented pseudogene. The CDR3 runs 14 residues. CDR3 amino acids: CASSKSPGPYEQYF. The CDR3 bases are TGTGCCAGCAGCAAAAGTCCAGGGCCCTACGAGCAGTACTTC.

V gene TRBV29-1 combines with J gene TRBJ2-7, with D perhaps matching TRBD1 (5 bases). V dropped 4 bases and J dropped 2 bases, with 9 bases sitting between them. The CDR3 covers 12 residues. Germline CDR1 reads SQVTM; CDR2 reads ANQGSEA. In nucleotides, the CDR3 is TGCAGCGTTGGGCCGGACACCTACGAGCAGTACTTC. This codes for CSVGPDTYEQYF.

The rearrangement uses TRBV18 and TRBJ2-3; 12 bases align to TRBD2. CDR3 length: 15 amino acids. The germline V gene encodes CDR1 KGHSH and CDR2 LQKENI. V trimming: 6 bases; J trimming: 4 bases; junction bases outside the gene matches: 5. Written as DNA, the CDR3 is TGTGCCAGCTCGCGACTAGCGGGGGTCCCAGATACGCAGTATTTT. Residues: CASSRLAGVPDTQYF.

The chain couples TRBV9 to TRBJ1-3; 8 nucleotides align to TRBD1. The CDR3 consists of 15 residues. V shed 0 bases and J 3 bases; nucleotides not matched to a gene: 2. Germline lookup yields CDR1 SGDLS and CDR2 YYNGEE. The CDR3 DNA reads as TGTGCCAGCAGCGTAGGGACAGGGAGTGGAAACACCATATATTTT. It encodes CASSVGTGSGNTIYF.

V usage is TRBV19 and J usage is TRBJ2-2; D gene ambiguous. The V gene's germline CDR1 is LNHDA and CDR2 SQIVND (reference sequence). The CDR3 totals 12 residues. Trimming stripped 7 bases from V and 5 bases from J, with 8 bases between. CDR3 coding DNA: TGTGCCAGTACTAAGAGAACCGGGGAGCTGTTTTTT. This translates into CASTKRTGELFF.

The rearrangement uses TRBV5-4 and TRBJ2-1; perhaps TRBD1 as D (7 bases). V was cut by 5 bases and J by 1 base, with 16 bases left in between. The CDR3 contains 16 residues. The germline gives CDR1 SGHNT, CDR2 YYREEE (reference sequence). The CDR3 sequence: CASRTGGGASYNEQFF. CDR3 bases: TGTGCCAGCAGGACCGGAGGGGGCGCTTCCTACAATGAGCAGTTCTTC.

A remark on this clone: The sample has other DNA sequences that encode this CDR3 too. This chain joins TRBV5-1 and TRBJ2-1; 7 bases map to TRBD2. Germline loops: CDR1 SGHRS, CDR2 YFSETQ. There are 15 residues in the CDR3. Trimming cost V 0 bases and J 3 bases; bases outside gene matches: 3. CDR3 nucleotide sequence: TGCGCCAGCAGCTTGGATGGCGGGAGCTACAATGAGCAGTTCTTC. Its translation is CASSLDGGSYNEQFF.

This chain uses TRBV5-1 with TRBJ1-2; 9 bases are a match to TRBD1. In germline, CDR1 is SGHRS, CDR2 YFSETQ. CDR3 length: 15 amino acids. The junction had 12 bases not matched to a gene; V was cut back by 4 bases and J by 8 bases. Written as DNA, the CDR3 is TGCGCCAGCAGCGCCCAGGACAGGGGTATCGGCGGCTACACCTTC. Its protein product is CASSAQDRGIGGYTF.

The chain uses TRBV30 and TRBJ2-1, with 10 bases lining up with TRBD2. Per the germline V gene, CDR1 is GTSNPN and CDR2 is SVGIG (reference sequence). V lost 2 bases and J lost 0; bases outside the gene matches: 4. This CDR3 comprises 16 residues. Here the CDR3 DNA reads TGTGCCTGGAGTTCAGCGGGAGGGGTCTCCTACAATGAGCAGTTCTTC. Its translation is CAWSSAGGVSYNEQFF.

V is TRBV4-2 and J is TRBJ2-5; 10 nucleotides line up with TRBD2. Germline loops: CDR1 LGHNA, CDR2 YNFKEQ. V lost 4 bases, J lost 2 bases, and 10 bases stayed unmatched. CDR3 length: 17 residues. For the CDR3, the DNA is TGTGCCAGCAGCCCGACTTTAGCGGGAGGCGGACAAGAGACCCAGTACTTC. Translated: CASSPTLAGGGQETQYF.